This entry is about one T cell receptor (beta chain). Its antigen is unknown. Base-call qualities are not available, and no considerably larger clone is one nucleotide away. TCRbeta CDR3 regions were amplified from genomic DNA by means of the immunoSEQ Assay, a bias-controlled multiplex PCR. Regarding the original processing steps: Nucleated cell counts per sample were estimated from amplification of reference gene primers within the assay. To quantify the absolute abundance of each unique TCRbeta CDR3 rearrangement, sequence reads were collapsed and filtered. For each sample, productive Simpson clonality was calculated as the square root of Simpson's diversity index across productive rearrangements. TCRdb stores this immuneACCESS table with in-frame sequences only. Part of the clones is absent; in the studies checked, under half of the shortfall reflects unresolved V genes, and no reason is known for the rest. V and J calls and clone size are those listed in that table; D and trimming were worked out from the DNA. This sample is represented by fewer than 200,000 clones; over 80% of them were singletons. The ten biggest clones cover 8% to 9.5% of the sample.

These data belong to a study of blood T cell repertoires in COVID-19 (dated by TCRdb to the early 2020s). In terms of the full investigation: The collaborator samples originated in the United States, Italy and Spain and spanned the acute and convalescent phases of COVID-19. The repertoires were released in a freely available public database intended as a resource for research on the immune response to SARS-CoV-2. Samples were obtained from the ongoing ImmuneRACE study (first 160 participants) and from some 1,200 subjects provided by 6 global collaborators. Where available, HLA class I and class II types were obtained from metadata supplied by the sample provider rather than from assay-based typing. Deeply sampled blood TCRbeta repertoires from subjects exposed to, actively infected with, or recovered from COVID-19 were included in the dataset. The prospective study material was composed of cDNA or gDNA derived from T cells, B-cell-depleted T cells, or PBMCs. Sample metadata almost always included a de-identified subject ID, COVID-19 status, age in years and sex.

Whole blood was collected in K2EDTA tubes by collaborating institutions according to the institutions' own protocols. For TCRbeta analysis, collaborators shipped samples in one of three forms: frozen whole blood, isolated PBMCs, or DNA extracted from either of those sample types. CDR1 and CDR2 are drawn from the germline V gene (reference sequence): LNHDA, SQIVND. The CDR3 spans 14 residues, from the cysteine through the phenylalanine. Of all the DNA, just the CDR3 is kept, 42 bases in frame from base 1. V and J are trimmed by 7 bases and 10 bases, and the gene matches miss 9 bases of the junction. What the authors observed across the whole study: Clinical and demographic metadata were provided uncurated, with the amount varying by source and participant.

The sequence came from a woman older than 75 with active or convalescent COVID-19. The chain joins TRBV19 to TRBJ1-4; 10 bases in the junction line up with TRBD1. Sequenced material: peripheral blood. At the DNA level, the sequence is TGTGCCAGTACCTTGGACAGGGGGGAAGGAAAACTGTTTTTT. Translated, this gives CASTLDRGEGKLFF.